Shown below are 22 T cell receptor beta chains from a single sample sequenced in a study of CD8+ T cells in alopecia areata. Extraction and reverse transcription of RNA yielded cDNA as the sequencing template. Using immunoSEQ multiplex PCR, the repertoire was profiled, and TCRdb retains in-frame clones only, with some absent. The sample records approximately 220,000 clones, under 40% being singletons. Described treatment: oral pan-JAK inhibitor, 5-10 mg twice daily. The source was CD4+ T cells sorted from blood, collected around week 30, from a patient treated with tofacitinib. The receptors here all came from a human donor with alopecia areata.

The J gene is TRBJ2-1, the V gene TRBV6-1; 9 nucleotides align to TRBD1. The CDR3 sequence is 15 residues long. The ends lost 7 bases at V and 1 base at J; junction bases unmatched: 5. Per the germline V gene, CDR1 is MNHNS and CDR2 is SASEGT. The CDR3 DNA reads TGTGCCAGCATGGAGGGGACAGGGTCCTACAATGAGCAGTTCTTC. Its protein is CASMEGTGSYNEQFF.

The sample holds a few counts of this clone. This sequence joins TRBV2 and TRBJ2-3, with 9 bases matching TRBD2. Germline CDR1 reads SNHLY; CDR2 reads FYNNEI. Trimming took 2 bases from V and 1 from J; bases not matched to a gene: 4. The CDR3 loop spans 16 amino acids. CDR3 region: CASSEMASGGTDTQYF. The CDR3 DNA reads TGTGCCAGCAGTGAAATGGCTAGCGGGGGCACAGATACGCAGTATTTT.

This clone occurred once. This chain joins TRBV7-9 and TRBJ2-5; the match to TRBD1 covers 9 bases. After removal of 5 bases from V and 5 bases from J, the junction contained 6 bases not matched to a gene. This CDR3 region has 14 residues. Germline V lookup: CDR1 SEHNR, CDR2 FQNEAQ (reference sequence). Here the CDR3 reads CASSITGGGETQYF. The CDR3 bases are TGTGCCAGCAGCATTACAGGGGGCGGCGAGACCCAGTACTTC. The variable domain in full, completed from reference TRBV7-9 and TRBJ2-5, reads DTGVSQNPRHKITKRGQNVTFRCDPISEHNRLYWYRQTLGQGPEFLTYFQNEAQLEKSRLLSDRFSAERPKGSFSTLEIQRTEQGDSAMYLCASSITGGGETQYFGPGTRLLVL.

The CDR3 nucleotides are TGTGCCTGGAGTGTAGGGCCCGGGGAGCTGTTTTTT. It codes for CAWSVGPGELFF. The rearrangement links TRBV30 to TRBJ2-2; D is unclear. Trimming took 0 bases from V and 6 from J, leaving 5 bases between them. Looked up from germline, CDR1 is GTSNPN and CDR2 is SVGIG (reference sequence). The CDR3 extends over 12 amino acids.

The V call is TRBV9, the J call TRBJ1-5; 8 nucleotides align to TRBD1. The CDR3 has 15 amino acids. V lost 4 bases to trimming and J lost 0 bases; unmatched junction nucleotides: 3. Germline lookup yields CDR1 SGDLS and CDR2 YYNGEE. The CDR3 sequence: CASSPQGASNQPQHF. As DNA, the CDR3 is TGTGCCAGCAGCCCCCAGGGGGCTAGCAATCAGCCCCAGCATTTT.

The J gene is TRBJ1-2, the V gene TRBV27, with 7 bases that match TRBD1. V lost 4 bases and J lost 4; bases outside the gene matches: 9. Germline CDR1 is MNHEY and CDR2 is SMNVEV (reference sequence). The CDR3 consists of 15 residues. This chain's CDR3 is CASSSRTGPIYGYTF. The CDR3 DNA follows: TGTGCCAGCAGTTCCAGGACAGGACCCATCTATGGCTACACCTTC.

In nucleotides, the CDR3 is TGTGCCAGCAGCGCTTACAGGGAAGAGTTGACAGATACGCAGTATTTT. It yields the protein CASSAYREELTDTQYF. The genes are TRBV11-2 and TRBJ2-3; D might be TRBD1 (6 bases). This CDR3 has 16 residues. Trimming left V 5 bases short and J 3 bases short, with 18 bases between. The V gene's germline CDR1 is SGHAT and CDR2 FQNNGV.

The rearrangement joins TRBV5-1 to TRBJ1-1; D is unclear. Per germline, CDR1 SGHRS and CDR2 YFSETQ. The CDR3 runs to 15 residues. V was shortened by 0 bases and J by 1 base, with 10 bases between the two germline ends. The CDR3 region is CASSLGFSRNTEAFF. Here the CDR3 DNA reads TGCGCCAGCAGCTTGGGCTTCTCTAGGAACACTGAAGCTTTCTTT.

The CDR3 is CASSTSQGWFYEQYF. The CDR3 DNA reads as TGTGCCAGCAGCACCTCACAGGGGTGGTTCTACGAGCAGTACTTC. The chain links TRBV7-9 to TRBJ2-7; 7 bases line up with TRBD1. CDR3 length equals 15 residues. After removal of 5 bases from V and 3 bases from J, the junction contained 10 bases not matched to a gene. Germline V gene lookup returns CDR1 SEHNR and CDR2 FQNEAQ (reference sequence).

The CDR3 sequence: CALTRDGSSYEQYF. The CDR3 region has the DNA TGTGCCCTAACCCGGGACGGGAGCTCCTACGAGCAGTACTTC. The V call is TRBV6-1, the J call TRBJ2-7, with D possibly TRBD2 on 6 matching bases. The CDR3 extends over 14 amino acids. Germline-derived CDR1 and CDR2 are MNHNS and SASEGT. Trimming removed 11 bases from V and 0 bases from J, with 17 bases in between.

Only a few counts were recorded for this clone. Different DNA sequences within this sample yield the same CDR3. The chain uses TRBV2 and TRBJ2-7; D uncertain. This CDR3 contains 11 residues. Germline V CDR1 and CDR2: SNHLY, FYNNEI. V was pared by 5 bases and J by 2 bases, with 4 bases between. For the CDR3, the DNA is TGTGCCAGCAGTCAAACCTACGAGCAGTACTTC. Translation gives CASSQTYEQYF. The complete variable domain, with remaining parts taken from reference TRBV2 and TRBJ2-7, reads EPEVTQTPSHQVTQMGQEVILRCVPISNHLYFYWYRQILGQKVEFLVSFYNNEISEKSEIFDDQFSVERPDGSNFTLKIRSTKLEDSAMYFCASSQTYEQYFGPGTRLTVT.

This clone was found a few times. This sequence joins TRBV5-1 and TRBJ1-1; no clear D. The CDR3 covers 12 residues. Germline V gene data show CDR1 as SGHRS and CDR2 as YFSETQ. V was pared by 0 bases and J by 6 bases, with 6 bases between. The CDR3: CASSLEGAEAFF. The CDR3 bases are TGCGCCAGCAGCTTGGAGGGCGCTGAAGCTTTCTTT.

This clone has more than one count but fewer than ten. The rearrangement uses TRBV4-1 and TRBJ1-4; D is possibly TRBD1 (6 bases). Germline CDR1 MGHRA, CDR2 YSYEKL. The CDR3 length is 11 residues. The ends were cut back, 6 bases at V and 8 bases at J, with 7 bases in the middle. The CDR3 loop is CASRGTEKLFF. In DNA form, the CDR3 reads TGCGCCAGCAGAGGGACAGAAAAACTGTTTTTT.

This clone appeared many times. This sample also contains other DNA sequences that code for the same CDR3. This CDR3 reads CASSLAPGAYNEQFF. CDR3 in DNA: TGCGCCAGCAGCTTGGCTCCAGGGGCCTACAATGAGCAGTTCTTC. The V gene is TRBV5-1, the J gene TRBJ2-1; a possible D gene is TRBD1 (6 bases). Germline V gene sequence: CDR1 SGHRS, CDR2 YFSETQ. CDR3 length equals 15 residues. V was clipped by 0 bases and J by 2 bases, with 9 bases between them. Complete variable domain (other parts from reference TRBV5-1 and TRBJ2-1): KAGVTQTPRYLIKTRGQQVTLSCSPISGHRSVSWYQQTPGQGLQFLFEYFSETQRNKGNFPGRFSGRQFSNSRSEMNVSTLELGDSALYLCASSLAPGAYNEQFFGPGTRLTVL.

V usage is TRBV7-6 and J usage is TRBJ1-1, with D uncertain. This CDR3 is built from 14 residues. Germline V gives CDR1 SGHVS, CDR2 FNYEAQ. The ends were cut back, 4 bases at V and 1 base at J, with 10 bases in the middle. The CDR3 region is CASSSGRANTEAFF. The CDR3 DNA reads TGTGCCAGCAGCTCCGGGAGGGCGAACACTGAAGCTTTCTTT.

This clone was observed a few times. The chain couples TRBV28 to TRBJ2-7, with D perhaps TRBD1 (6 bases). The CDR3 consists of 14 residues. Per the germline V gene, CDR1 is MDHEN and CDR2 is SYDVKM. V was cut by 11 bases and J by 2 bases, with 19 bases left in between. The CDR3 spells CAGSSTGPTYEQYF. The DNA of the CDR3 is TGTGCCGGATCTTCGACAGGCCCAACCTACGAGCAGTACTTC. Supplemented by reference TRBV28 and TRBJ2-7, the full variable domain reads DVKVTQSSRYLVKRTGEKVFLECVQDMDHENMFWYRQDPGLGLRLIYFSYDVKMKEKGDIPEGYSVSREKKERFSLILESASTNQTSMYLCAGSSTGPTYEQYFGPGTRLTVT.

The chain has TRBV6-5 and TRBJ1-2, with a weak D call TRBD1 (6 bases). The CDR3 is 12 residues long. Germline CDR1 reads MNHEY; CDR2 reads SVGAGI. With 3 bases removed from V and 6 bases from J, the gap between germline ends came to 8 bases. The CDR3 loop is CASSYSGDGYTF. CDR3 coding DNA: TGTGCCAGCAGTTATTCAGGGGATGGCTACACCTTC.

This clone came up a few times. The chain is built from TRBV30 and TRBJ1-2; D is uncertain. V was pared by 3 bases and J by 1 base, with 6 bases between. CDR3 length: 12 residues. Germline V lookup: CDR1 GTSNPN, CDR2 SVGIG (reference sequence). In DNA, the CDR3 is TGTGCCTGGAGGGTTGGTAACTATGGCTACACCTTC. Protein: CAWRVGNYGYTF.

In this sample, this clone turned up a few times. The rearrangement links TRBV5-1 to TRBJ2-1; TRBD2 matches 9 bases. V was clipped by 4 bases and J by 3 bases; unmatched bases: 2. Germline assignment: CDR1 SGHRS and CDR2 YFSETQ. The CDR3 runs to 14 residues. CDR3 amino acids: CASSPTSGYNEQFF. CDR3 sequence (DNA): TGCGCCAGCAGCCCGACTAGCGGCTACAATGAGCAGTTCTTC.

The chain is built from TRBV25-1 and TRBJ1-2, with D unresolved. CDR1 MGHDK and CDR2 SYGVNS come from the germline V gene. Trimming left V 3 bases short and J 5 bases short, with 4 bases between. The CDR3 has 11 residues. The CDR3 DNA reads TGTGCCAGCAGTGACTATTATGGCTACACCTTC. Its protein product is CASSDYYGYTF.

The V gene is TRBV9, the J gene TRBJ1-6, with 9 nucleotides matching TRBD1. Trimming took 0 bases from V and 10 from J; bases not matched to a gene: 5. The germline V gene has CDR1 SGDLS and CDR2 YYNGEE. CDR3 size: 15 residues. CDR3 region: CASSVDGQGWSPLHF. As DNA, the CDR3 is TGTGCCAGCAGCGTAGACGGACAGGGGTGGTCACCCCTCCACTTT.

The rearrangement uses TRBV11-2 and TRBJ2-7; 11 bases are shared with TRBD1. Germline V lookup: CDR1 SGHAT, CDR2 FQNNGV. V lost 7 bases and J lost 4; bases outside the gene matches: 15. CDR3 length: 17 amino acids. The CDR3 is CASTSRPDRGRGYEQYF. Written as DNA, the CDR3 is TGTGCCAGCACGTCGAGGCCGGACAGGGGGCGAGGGTACGAGCAGTACTTC.